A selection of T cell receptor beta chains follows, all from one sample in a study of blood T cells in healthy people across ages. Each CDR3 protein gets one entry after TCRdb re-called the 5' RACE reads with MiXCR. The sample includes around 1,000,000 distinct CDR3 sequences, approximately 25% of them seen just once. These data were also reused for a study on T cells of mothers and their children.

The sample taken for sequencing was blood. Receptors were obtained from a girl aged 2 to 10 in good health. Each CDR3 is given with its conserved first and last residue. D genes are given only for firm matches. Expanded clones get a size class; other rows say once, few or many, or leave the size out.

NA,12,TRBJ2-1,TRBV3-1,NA,TGTGCCAGCAGCCAATACACAGGGAAGGAGTTCTTC,CASSQYTGKEFF
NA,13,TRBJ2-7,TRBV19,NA,TGTGCCAGTAGTATTGGTCGCTCCTACGAGCAGTACTTC,CASSIGRSYEQYF
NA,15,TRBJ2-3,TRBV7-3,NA,TGTGCCAGCAGCTTTGCAGATACTAGCACAGATACGCAGTATTTT,CASSFADTSTDTQYF
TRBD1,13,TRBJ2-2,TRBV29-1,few,TGCAGTGTTAACAGGGGGGACACCGGGGAGCTGTTTTTT,CSVNRGDTGELFF
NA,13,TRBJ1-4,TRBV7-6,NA,TGTGCCAGCAGCTCCACAACTAATGAAAAACTGTTTTTT,CASSSTTNEKLFF
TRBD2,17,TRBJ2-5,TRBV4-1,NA,TGCGCCAGCAGCCAAGAAGGTACGGCGGGAGTACCATGGGAGCAGTACTTC,CASSQEGTAGVPWEQYF
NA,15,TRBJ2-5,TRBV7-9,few,TGTGCCAGCAGCCAGAGTCCGGGGGCCCAAGAGACCCAGTACTTC,CASSQSPGAQETQYF
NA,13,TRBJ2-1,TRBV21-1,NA,TGTGCCAGCACCGGGCCGTGGTACAATGAGCAGTTCTTC,CASTGPWYNEQFF
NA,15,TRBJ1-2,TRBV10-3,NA,TGTGCCATCAGTGATCCGTGGGAGGGTCACTATGGCTACACCTTC,CAISDPWEGHYGYTF
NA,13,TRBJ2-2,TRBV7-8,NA,TGTGCCACCGGGGGCGTAGCCGCCGGGGAGCTGTTTTTT,CATGGVAAGELFF
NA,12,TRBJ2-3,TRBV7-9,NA,TGTGCCAGCAGCTCTCGATGGAATACGCAGTATTTT,CASSSRWNTQYF
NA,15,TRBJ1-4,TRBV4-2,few,TGTGCCAGCAGCCAGAAACAGACGTCTAATGAAAAACTGTTTTTT,CASSQKQTSNEKLFF
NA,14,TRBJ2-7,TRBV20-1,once,TGCAGTGCTAGAGTCGTTGAGAGCTCCTACGAGCAGTACTTC,CSARVVESSYEQYF
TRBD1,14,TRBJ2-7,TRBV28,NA,TGTGCCAGCAGGGCGGGGACAGGGTTCTACGAGCAGTACTTC,CASRAGTGFYEQYF
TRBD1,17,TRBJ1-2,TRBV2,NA,TGTGCCAGCAGTGAAGGAGGGGGGACAGCCGCGGCCTATGGCTACACCTTC,CASSEGGGTAAAYGYTF
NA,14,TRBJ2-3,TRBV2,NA,TGTGCCAGCAGTGAAGGCTCACCCACAGATACGCAGTATTTT,CASSEGSPTDTQYF
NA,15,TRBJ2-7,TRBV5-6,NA,TGTGCCAGCAGCTTGGAACACGGGAGCGGCTACGAGCAGTACTTC,CASSLEHGSGYEQYF
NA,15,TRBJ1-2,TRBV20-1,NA,TGCAGTGCTAGACGGGAGGACGGGCCTAACTATGGCTACACCTTC,CSARREDGPNYGYTF
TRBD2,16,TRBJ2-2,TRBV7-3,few,TGTGCCAGCAGCTCCCTGGGGGGCGGGAGGCCCGGGGAGCTGTTTTTT,CASSSLGGGRPGELFF
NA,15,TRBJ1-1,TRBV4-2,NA,TGTGCCAGCAGCCAAGAGCCCGGCAGGGCGGTTGAAGCTTTCTTT,CASSQEPGRAVEAFF
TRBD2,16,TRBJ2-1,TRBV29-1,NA,TGCAGCGTTGGGAGTAGCGGGAGGCCCGAGGGAAATGAGCAGTTCTTC,CSVGSSGRPEGNEQFF
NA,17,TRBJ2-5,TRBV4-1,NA,TGCGCCAGCAGCCAAGATAGAGGCCAAGTTGGACAAGAGACCCAGTACTTC,CASSQDRGQVGQETQYF
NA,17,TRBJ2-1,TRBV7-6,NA,TGTGTCAGCACCCCCGGGCAGGGTGTCAGCTCCTACAATGAGCAGTTCTTC,CVSTPGQGVSSYNEQFF
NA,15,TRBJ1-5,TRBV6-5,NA,TGTGCCAGCAGTTACCTGCCGGGTAGTAGTCAGCCCCAGCATTTT,CASSYLPGSSQPQHF
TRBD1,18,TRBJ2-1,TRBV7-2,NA,TGTGCCAGCAGCTCCCGGACAGGGGGCAAACTGAACTACAATGAGCAGTTCTTC,CASSSRTGGKLNYNEQFF
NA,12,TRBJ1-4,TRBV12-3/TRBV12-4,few,TGTGCCAGCAATCCCCGGGGCGGAAAACTGTTTTTT,CASNPRGGKLFF
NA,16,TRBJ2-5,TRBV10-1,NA,TGCGCCAGCAGTACAGGGGCTGGGGGGGTTCAAGAGACCCAGTACTTC,CASSTGAGGVQETQYF
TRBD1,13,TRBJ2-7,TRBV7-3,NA,TGTGCCAGCAGCTTTACAGGGGGAAACGAGCAGTACTTC,CASSFTGGNEQYF
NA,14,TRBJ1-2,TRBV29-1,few,TGCAGCGTGGATTCTGTCCCGGGGGACTATGGCTACACCTTC,CSVDSVPGDYGYTF
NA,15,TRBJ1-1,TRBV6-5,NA,TGTGCCAGCAGTTACGATACAGCCATTAACACTGAAGCTTTCTTT,CASSYDTAINTEAFF
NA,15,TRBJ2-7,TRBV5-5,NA,TGTGCCAGCAGCTTGGGAACCGGGACGTCGGACGAGCAGTACTTC,CASSLGTGTSDEQYF
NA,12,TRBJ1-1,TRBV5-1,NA,TGCGCCAGCAAACAGGGGAACACTGAAGCTTTCTTT,CASKQGNTEAFF
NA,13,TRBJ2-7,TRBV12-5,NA,TGTGCTAGTGGTTTGGGGGAGGACTACGAGCAGTACTTC,CASGLGEDYEQYF
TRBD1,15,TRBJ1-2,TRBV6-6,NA,TGTGCCAGCAGTTACAGGGACAGGGACCATTATGGCTACACCTTC,CASSYRDRDHYGYTF
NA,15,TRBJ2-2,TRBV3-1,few,TGTGCCAGCAGCCAAGAGGGGAGAGGCACCGGGGAGCTGTTTTTT,CASSQEGRGTGELFF
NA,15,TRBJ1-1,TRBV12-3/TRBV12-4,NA,TGTGCCAGCAGTCGACTCCGGGGGGACGGCACTGAAGCTTTCTTT,CASSRLRGDGTEAFF
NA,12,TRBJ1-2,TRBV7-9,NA,TGTGCCAGCAGCTTAGATTCCCCTGGATACACCTTC,CASSLDSPGYTF
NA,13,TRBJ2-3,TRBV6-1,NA,TGTGCCAGCAGTGTTAGGGGATGGGATACGCAGTATTTT,CASSVRGWDTQYF
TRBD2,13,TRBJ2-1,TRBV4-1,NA,TGCGCCAGCAGCCAAAGGACCGGGACTAGCAAATTCTTC,CASSQRTGTSKFF
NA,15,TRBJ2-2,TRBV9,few,TGTGCCAGCAGCGTAGGAATAATCGGTTCCGGGGAGCTGTTTTTT,CASSVGIIGSGELFF
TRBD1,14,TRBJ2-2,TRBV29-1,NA,TGCAGCGCCCTGGGACAGGGGCGCGCCGGGGAGCTGTTTTTT,CSALGQGRAGELFF
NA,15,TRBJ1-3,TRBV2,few,TGTGCCAGCGCTAACGGCCTGCCTTCTGGAAACACCATATATTTT,CASANGLPSGNTIYF
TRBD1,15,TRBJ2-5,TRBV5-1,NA,TGCGCCAGCAGCTTTCTTCCGGACAGGGAAGAGACCCAGTACTTC,CASSFLPDREETQYF
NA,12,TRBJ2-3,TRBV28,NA,TGTGCCAGCAGTCCGCCTAGGGTTACGCAGTATTTT,CASSPPRVTQYF
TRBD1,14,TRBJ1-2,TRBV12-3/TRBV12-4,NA,TGTGCCAGCAGTTTTTTTCAGGGGGGCTATGGCTACACCTTC,CASSFFQGGYGYTF
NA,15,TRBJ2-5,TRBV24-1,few,TGTGCCACCAGTGAAATACAGGGGAGGTGGGAGACCCAGTACTTC,CATSEIQGRWETQYF
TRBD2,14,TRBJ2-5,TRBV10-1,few,TGCGCCAGCAGTGAAAGCGGGAGTGGTGAGACCCAGTACTTC,CASSESGSGETQYF
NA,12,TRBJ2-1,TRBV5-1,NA,TGCGCCAGCAGCTTGGAGGGAACGGAGCAGTTCTTC,CASSLEGTEQFF
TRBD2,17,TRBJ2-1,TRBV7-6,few,TGTGCCAGCAGCCCAGGGACTAGCGGGGGCCTTATCAATGAGCAGTTCTTC,CASSPGTSGGLINEQFF
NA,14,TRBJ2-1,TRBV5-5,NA,TGTGCCAGCACAATTACGACCTCCTACAATGAGCAGTTCTTC,CASTITTSYNEQFF
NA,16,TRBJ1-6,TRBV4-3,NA,TGCGCCAGCAGCCTTGAGATCGGGTCAACAAATTCACCCCTCCACTTT,CASSLEIGSTNSPLHF
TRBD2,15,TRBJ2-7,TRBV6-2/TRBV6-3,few,TGTGCCAGCAGTTGGAGCGGGGTCCCCCCCTACGAGCAGTACTTC,CASSWSGVPPYEQYF
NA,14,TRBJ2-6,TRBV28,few,TGTGCCAGCACGGCCGACTCTGGGGCCAACGTCCTGACTTTC,CASTADSGANVLTF